Listed here are 21 T cell receptor beta chains from one sample, sequenced in a study of T cell repertoires in cytomegalovirus infection. Each CDR3 protein is one row after TCRdb ran MiXCR on the reads. The sample holds 310,000 or so distinct CDR3 sequences, around 10% seen once. Sequenced input: PBMCs. These receptors were obtained from a human donor in good health (CMV status not recorded). Some clones in this sample may be carry-over from other donors' samples.

This clonotype has ten or more counts. The chain combines TRBV24-1 with TRBJ2-7, with D possibly TRBD2 on 6 matching bases. Germline values: CDR1 KGHDR, CDR2 SFDVKD. CDR3 length equals 14 residues. V was clipped by 5 bases and J by 4 bases, with 14 bases between them. CDR3 residues: CATSATGTQYEQYV. CDR3 DNA: TGTGCCACCAGTGCTACCGGGACTCAATACGAGCAGTACGTC.

There are a few counts of this clonotype. The V and J genes are TRBV3-1 and TRBJ2-7; D is unclear. There are 13 residues in the CDR3. V was pared by 3 bases and J by 3 bases, with 9 bases between. Germline V lookup: CDR1 LGHDT, CDR2 YNNKEL (reference sequence). The CDR3 coding sequence is TGTGCCAGCAGCCAGCAAGGGCGCTACGAGCAGTACTTC. It is translated as CASSQQGRYEQYF.

This clonotype was seen only a few times. This chain joins TRBV29-1 and TRBJ2-1; D unclear. The germline V and J ends were trimmed by 4 bases and 5 bases, with 12 bases remaining between them. This CDR3 region has 13 residues. Germline V gene sequence: CDR1 SQVTM, CDR2 ANQGSEA. The CDR3 DNA is TGCAGCGTTGCTTCGGCCCCCCACAATGAGCAGTTCTTC. Its translation is CSVASAPHNEQFF.

This clonotype was recorded many times. The V and J genes are TRBV6-2 or TRBV6-3 and TRBJ2-6; D gene ambiguous. CDR1 and CDR2 (germline): MNHEY, SVGEGT. The V end lost 8 bases, the J end lost 2 bases, and 7 bases lay between the germline ends. This CDR3 has 13 residues. The CDR3 DNA reads as TGTGCCAGCGGGGTGACTGGGGCCAACGTCCTGACTTTC. It codes for CASGVTGANVLTF.

In this sample, this clonotype turned up many times. The CDR3 nucleotides are TGTGCCAGCAGCTCAGGGGAACACTACGAGCAGTACGTC. This sequence encodes CASSSGEHYEQYV. The chain is built from TRBV7-9 and TRBJ2-7; the D gene is possibly TRBD1 (6 bases). Germline V gene data show CDR1 as SEHNR and CDR2 as FQNEAQ (reference sequence). This CDR3 spans 13 amino acids. The V end lost 4 bases, the J end lost 3 bases, and 10 bases lay between the germline ends.

The chain links TRBV5-1 to TRBJ2-3; TRBD1 agrees at 8 bases. Germline CDR1 is SGHRS and CDR2 is YFSETQ. Trimming cost V 4 bases and J 3 bases; bases outside gene matches: 10. The CDR3 is 16 amino acids. The CDR3 sequence is CASSVGGQGATDTQYF. The CDR3, as DNA: TGCGCCAGCAGCGTTGGAGGGCAGGGGGCAACAGATACGCAGTATTTT.

This clonotype came up many times. V and J are TRBV7-6 and TRBJ2-3; 9 bases match TRBD2. Germline V gene data show CDR1 as SGHVS and CDR2 as FNYEAQ. V shed 0 bases and J 6 bases; nucleotides not matched to a gene: 4. CDR3 length equals 15 residues. The CDR3 sequence: CASSLAPSGTDTQYF. The CDR3 coding sequence is TGTGCCAGCAGCTTAGCGCCTAGCGGGACGGATACGCAGTATTTT.

This clonotype has a handful of counts. The chain carries TRBV25-1 and TRBJ1-2; D ambiguous. The CDR3 loop spans 11 amino acids. CDR1 and CDR2 (germline): MGHDK, SYGVNS. The V end was cut by 7 bases, the J end by 6 bases, with 9 bases between. CDR3 protein: CASIGEHGYTF. The CDR3 DNA reads as TGTGCCAGCATAGGAGAACATGGCTACACCTTC.

In the case of this clonotype: This could be a read error, since a much larger clone is one nucleotide away. This rearrangement joins TRBV9 to TRBJ1-5, with D possibly TRBD1 on 5 matching bases. Trimming shortened V by 3 bases and J by 6 bases, and 13 bases separated the two germline ends. The CDR3 is 14 residues long. Germline-derived CDR1 and CDR2 are SGDLS and YYNGEE. Here the CDR3 reads CASSGGVSAQPQHF. DNA of the CDR3: TGTGCCAGCAGCGGGGGGGTATCGGCTCAGCCCCAGCATTTT.

The table lists this clonotype with many counts. The gene calls are TRBV12-3 or TRBV12-4 and TRBJ2-7; a weak D match, TRBD1 (6 bases). V was trimmed by 5 bases and J by 2 bases, leaving 13 bases between them. The CDR3 is 14 amino acids. The CDR3 is CASSPGQRPYEQYV. The DNA for the CDR3 is TGTGCCAGCAGTCCTGGACAGAGGCCCTACGAGCAGTACGTC.

Worth noting for this clonotype: It may be a read error: a sequence one base away is much more abundant. V is TRBV20-1 and J is TRBJ2-5, with 10 bases that match TRBD1. The junction had 7 bases not matched to a gene; V was cut back by 1 base and J by 5 bases. This CDR3 contains 15 residues. Germline V gene lookup returns CDR1 DFQATT and CDR2 SNEGSKA (reference sequence). The CDR3 coding sequence is TGCAGTGCTAGAGTCCGGGGACAGGGGCGGGAGACCCAGTACTTC. This gives the protein CSARVRGQGRETQYF.

This clonotype was recorded at least ten times. CDR3: CASSYQTGTTFF. The CDR3 coding sequence is TGTGCCAGCAGTTACCAGACAGGGACGACTTTCTTT. The rearrangement joins TRBV6-5 to TRBJ1-1; the match to TRBD1 covers 7 bases. This CDR3 region has 12 residues. V was pared by 2 bases and J by 12 bases, with 6 bases of the junction left unmatched. From germline, CDR1 is MNHEY and CDR2 SVGAGI.

The sample holds many counts of this clonotype. The chain links TRBV28 to TRBJ1-5; D ambiguous. The germline gives CDR1 MDHEN, CDR2 SYDVKM. CDR3 length: 13 amino acids. V lost 7 bases and J 4 bases, leaving 11 bases between the germline ends. The CDR3 here is CASIPVWNQPQHF. CDR3 DNA sequence: TGTGCCAGCATTCCGGTGTGGAATCAGCCCCAGCATTTT.

This clonotype showed up many times. The genes are TRBV29-1 and TRBJ1-2, with D possibly matching TRBD1 (6 bases). This CDR3 is 12 amino acids long. Looked up from germline, CDR1 is SQVTM and CDR2 is ANQGSEA. V gave up 7 bases and J gave up 4 bases, with 13 bases separating them. CDR3 sequence: CSAEGGSYGYTF. CDR3 coding DNA: TGCAGCGCCGAAGGGGGTAGCTATGGCTACACCTTC. Together with reference TRBV29-1 and TRBJ1-2, the CDR3 gives the full variable domain: SAVISQKPSRDICQRGTSLTIQCQVDSQVTMMFWYRQQPGQSLTLIATANQGSEATYESGFVIDKFPISRPNLTFSTLTVSNMSPEDSSIYLCSAEGGSYGYTFGSGTRLTVV.

J is TRBJ2-1 and V is TRBV4-3; D is unclear. The CDR3 spans 15 residues. The V and J ends lost 0 bases and 3 bases respectively, with 9 bases between them. Per the germline V gene, CDR1 is LGHNA and CDR2 is YSLEER. CDR3 amino acids: CASSQDLFRYNEQFF. The CDR3 bases are TGCGCCAGCAGCCAAGATCTTTTTCGCTACAATGAGCAGTTCTTC.

This clonotype occurred a few times. The chain has TRBV5-1 and TRBJ2-3; 8 nucleotides match TRBD2. The germline CDR1 and CDR2 sequences are SGHRS and YFSETQ. This CDR3 is 16 amino acids long. V shed 4 bases and J 3 bases; nucleotides not matched to a gene: 10. For the CDR3, the DNA is TGCGCCAGCAGCAAGGATGTGGCGGGGGGAACAGATACGCAGTATTTT. It codes for CASSKDVAGGTDTQYF.

In its sample, this clonotype was seen many times. The rearrangement links TRBV7-9 to TRBJ1-5; D is unresolved. Germline V lookup: CDR1 SEHNR, CDR2 FQNEAQ (reference sequence). CDR3 size: 15 residues. The germline V and J ends were trimmed by 1 base and 0 bases, with 7 bases remaining between them. CDR3 nucleotides: TGTGCCAGCAGCTTAGAAGAGTATAGCAATCAGCCCCAGCATTTT. It translates to CASSLEEYSNQPQHF.

This clonotype was detected many times. The CDR3 DNA follows: TGTGCCAGTAGTACGGACGGCGGCTATGGCTACACCTTC. Residues: CASSTDGGYGYTF. The chain has TRBV19 and TRBJ1-2; no definite D call. The CDR3 is 13 amino acids. Trimming shortened V by 4 bases and J by 4 bases, and 10 bases separated the two germline ends. The germline V gene encodes CDR1 LNHDA and CDR2 SQIVND (reference sequence).

This clonotype appeared many times. A junction end diverges from the germline sequence, so it may reflect a read error. This chain joins TRBV20-1 and TRBJ2-1; D perhaps matches TRBD1 (6 bases). Germline V gene sequence: CDR1 DFQATT, CDR2 SNEGSKA (reference sequence). CDR3 length: 11 amino acids. This chain's CDR3 is CSALAPGQSIF. For the CDR3, the DNA is TGCAGTGCTCTGGCCCCGGGACAATCCATCTTC.

The chain recombines TRBV20-1 with TRBJ2-1, with D maybe TRBD2 (5 bases). The germline V gene has CDR1 DFQATT and CDR2 SNEGSKA (reference sequence). This CDR3 has 15 amino acids. Trimming removed 5 bases at V and 6 bases at J, with 20 bases between. The CDR3 bases are TGCAGTGCTCCTGAACCCGGGAAGCAAGGCAATGAGCAGTTCTTC. Translation: CSAPEPGKQGNEQFF.

In its sample, this clonotype was seen many times. The rearrangement joins TRBV18 to TRBJ2-7; no clear D. The CDR3 is 13 residues long. Germline V lookup: CDR1 KGHSH, CDR2 LQKENI. V was trimmed by 5 bases and J by 3 bases, leaving 11 bases between them. DNA for the CDR3: TGTGCCAGCTCAGCCTCAAGAGACTACGAGCAGTACTTC. As protein: CASSASRDYEQYF.